This T cell receptor (beta chain) stems from a study of CD8 T cells in ankylosing spondylitis. Study-wide results and limits: The study identified a TCR beta motif of seven or eight highly homologous variants that appeared characteristic of ankylosing spondylitis blood. Reports say disease-linked clones showed up significantly more in matched ankylosing spondylitis synovial fluid.

This clonotype was recorded many times. Its cognate antigen is unknown. CDR3 length: 17 residues. The germline V and J ends were trimmed by 4 bases and 2 bases, with 19 bases remaining between them. Germline V gene data show CDR1 as SEHNR and CDR2 as FQNEAQ (reference sequence). A single record per CDR3 protein comes from TCRdb applying MiXCR to the 5' RACE reads. Among approximately 200,000 distinct CDR3 sequences, around 13% were seen once, and the ten largest hold 16%. The J gene is TRBJ2-3, the V gene TRBV7-9; maybe TRBD2 (5 bases). This receptor was identified in a male donor with ankylosing spondylitis or in good health (not recorded which). Sequences were obtained from blood, either unsorted or a sorted T cell fraction (not recorded which). CDR3 sequence: CASSSLRGFGFTDTQYF. The CDR3 DNA is TGTGCCAGCAGCTCCCTAAGAGGGTTCGGATTCACAGATACGCAGTATTTT.